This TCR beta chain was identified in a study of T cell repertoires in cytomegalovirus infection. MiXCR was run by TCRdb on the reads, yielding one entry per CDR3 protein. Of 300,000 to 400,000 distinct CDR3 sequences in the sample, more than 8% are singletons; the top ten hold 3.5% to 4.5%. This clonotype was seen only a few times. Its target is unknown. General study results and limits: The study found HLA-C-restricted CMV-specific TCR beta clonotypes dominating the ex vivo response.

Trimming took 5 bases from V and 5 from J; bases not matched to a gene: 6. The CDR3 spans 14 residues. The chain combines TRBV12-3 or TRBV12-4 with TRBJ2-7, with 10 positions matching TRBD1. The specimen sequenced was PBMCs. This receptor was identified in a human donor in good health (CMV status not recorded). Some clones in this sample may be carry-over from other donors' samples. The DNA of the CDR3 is TGTGCCAGCAGTCTCCGACAGGGGGCTGACGAGCAGTACTTC. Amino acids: CASSLRQGADEQYF.